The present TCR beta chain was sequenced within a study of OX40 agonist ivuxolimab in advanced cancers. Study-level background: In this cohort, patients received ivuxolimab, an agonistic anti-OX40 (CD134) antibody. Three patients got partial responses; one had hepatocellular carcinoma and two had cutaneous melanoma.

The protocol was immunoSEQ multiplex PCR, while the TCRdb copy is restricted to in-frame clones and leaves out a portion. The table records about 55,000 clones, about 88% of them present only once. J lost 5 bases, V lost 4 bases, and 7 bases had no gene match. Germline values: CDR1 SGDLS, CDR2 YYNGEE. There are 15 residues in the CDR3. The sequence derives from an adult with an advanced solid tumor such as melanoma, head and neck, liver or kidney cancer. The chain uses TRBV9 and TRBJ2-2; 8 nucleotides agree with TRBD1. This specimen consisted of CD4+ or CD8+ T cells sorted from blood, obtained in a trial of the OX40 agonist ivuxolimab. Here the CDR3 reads CASSSWTGKTGELFF. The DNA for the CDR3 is TGTGCCAGCAGCTCGTGGACAGGGAAAACCGGGGAGCTGTTTTTT.